The clone carrying this T cell receptor (beta chain) was seen just once. This PCR relied on a set of 60 Vbeta primers and 13 Jbeta primers. Some clones are missing from TCRdb's copy, which holds only in-frame ones; the method was immunoSEQ multiplex PCR. The top ten hold under 6.5% of the sample, which has 160,000 or so clones, 80% to 90% seen once. Germline V gene data show CDR1 as MGHRA and CDR2 as YSYEKL. The CDR3 length is 15 residues. V trimming: 6 bases; J trimming: 5 bases; junction bases outside the gene matches: 3. This sample is drawn from a study of cytomegalovirus exposure and HLA in healthy donors.

The clonotype comes from a middle-aged man in good health and CMV-seropositive. The sequencing input was PBMCs. The chain employs TRBV4-1 and TRBJ2-1; 14 nucleotides agree with TRBD2. The CDR3 sequence: CASSRLAGGNNEQFF. CDR3 nucleotides: TGCGCCAGCAGTCGACTAGCGGGAGGGAACAATGAGCAGTTCTTC.